The 14 T cell receptor beta chains below come from one sample, sequenced in a study of OX40 agonist ivuxolimab in advanced cancers. Some clones are missing from TCRdb's copy, which holds only in-frame ones; the method was immunoSEQ multiplex PCR. The table shows 110,000 or so clones, with 85% to 95% occurring only once. The sequences come from CD4+ or CD8+ T cells sorted from blood, collected in a trial of the OX40 agonist ivuxolimab. Receptor source: an adult with an advanced solid tumor such as melanoma, head and neck, liver or kidney cancer.

The chain uses TRBV5-4 and TRBJ1-2; a possible D gene is TRBD1 (5 bases). The length of the CDR3 is 14 residues. Trimming pared 3 bases from V and 4 bases from J, leaving 13 bases between. Germline V gene lookup returns CDR1 SGHNT and CDR2 YYREEE (reference sequence). CDR3 sequence: CASSSGPEGYGYTF. Written as DNA, the CDR3 is TGTGCCAGCAGCTCGGGACCGGAGGGCTATGGCTACACCTTC.

This clone was detected only once. This chain links TRBV30 with TRBJ2-6, with D unclear. Germline loops: CDR1 GTSNPN, CDR2 SVGIG (reference sequence). This CDR3 has 12 amino acids. Deletions cut 4 bases from V and 3 bases from J, with 4 bases between. Here the CDR3 DNA reads TGTGCCTGGACAGGTGGGGCCAACGTCCTGACTTTC. Its protein product is CAWTGGANVLTF. Filled out from reference TRBV30 and TRBJ2-6, the complete variable domain reads SQTIHQWPATLVQPVGSPLSLECTVEGTSNPNLYWYRQAAGRGLQLLFYSVGIGQISSEVPQNLSASRPQDRQFILSSKKLLLSDSGFYLCAWTGGANVLTFGAGSRLTVL.

The chain is built from TRBV2 and TRBJ2-6, with 8 bases that match TRBD2. The CDR3 is made up of 17 amino acids. Trimming at V came to 2 bases and at J to 0 bases, leaving 3 bases not matched to a gene. CDR1 and CDR2 (germline): SNHLY, FYNNEI. CDR3 nucleotide sequence: TGTGCCAGCAGTGAACTCGGGAGGGCCTCTGGGGCCAACGTCCTGACTTTC. Protein sequence: CASSELGRASGANVLTF. Based on the CDR3 plus reference TRBV2 and TRBJ2-6, the full variable domain is EPEVTQTPSHQVTQMGQEVILRCVPISNHLYFYWYRQILGQKVEFLVSFYNNEISEKSEIFDDQFSVERPDGSNFTLKIRSTKLEDSAMYFCASSELGRASGANVLTFGAGSRLTVL.

CDR3 coding DNA: TGTGCCAGCAGTTTACCCTTTGGCGATCAGCCCCAGCATTTT. It yields the protein CASSLPFGDQPQHF. This chain connects TRBV28 to TRBJ1-5; D is unclear. V was cut by 2 bases and J by 5 bases, with 10 bases left in between. CDR1 and CDR2 from the germline V gene are MDHEN and SYDVKM. The CDR3 has 14 residues.

The chain has TRBV19 and TRBJ2-7, with D perhaps matching TRBD1 or TRBD2 (5 bases each). Per germline, CDR1 LNHDA and CDR2 SQIVND (reference sequence). The germline V and J ends were trimmed by 5 bases and 3 bases, with 14 bases remaining between them. This CDR3 spans 14 amino acids. CDR3 region: CASSRDPRGYEQYF. In DNA form, the CDR3 reads TGTGCCAGTAGTCGGGACCCCAGAGGCTACGAGCAGTACTTC.

The V and J genes are TRBV6-6 and TRBJ1-1; 7 bases match TRBD1. V shed 6 bases and J 2 bases; nucleotides not matched to a gene: 6. In germline, CDR1 is MNHNY, CDR2 SVGAGI (reference sequence). The CDR3 loop spans 14 amino acids. The DNA for the CDR3 is TGTGCCAGCAGCGAACAGGGGTTTAACACTGAAGCTTTCTTT. Protein product: CASSEQGFNTEAFF.

In this sample, this clone turned up a few times. The rearrangement links TRBV9 to TRBJ2-1; possibly TRBD2 for D (6 bases). With 2 bases removed from V and 4 bases from J, the gap between germline ends came to 10 bases. Germline V gene data show CDR1 as SGDLS and CDR2 as YYNGEE. The CDR3 runs to 14 residues. In DNA, the CDR3 is TGTGCCAGCAGCGTGGGGGGACTTTACAATGAGCAGTTCTTC. Translated: CASSVGGLYNEQFF. Full variable domain (rest looked up from reference TRBV9 and TRBJ2-1): DSGVTQTPKHLITATGQRVTLRCSPRSGDLSVYWYQQSLDQGLQFLIQYYNGEERAKGNILERFSAQQFPDLHSELNLSSLELGDSALYFCASSVGGLYNEQFFGPGTRLTVL.

The chain links TRBV11-2 to TRBJ2-5; D unresolved. Trimming took off 1 base at V and 5 bases at J, with 5 bases between the two ends. CDR1 SGHAT and CDR2 FQNNGV come from the germline V gene. The CDR3 contains 12 residues. As DNA, the CDR3 is TGTGCCAGCAGCTTAGTCCGGGAGACCCAGTACTTC. Protein product: CASSLVRETQYF.

This chain joins TRBV5-1 and TRBJ1-1; D is unresolved. Deletions cut 0 bases from V and 5 bases from J, with 8 bases between. Germline CDR1 is SGHRS and CDR2 is YFSETQ. The CDR3 is 13 residues long. CDR3 DNA sequence: TGCGCCAGCAGCTTGGTGGGGTTTACTGAAGCTTTCTTT. It is translated as CASSLVGFTEAFF.

The chain couples TRBV15 to TRBJ2-3; D unresolved. CDR1 and CDR2 (germline): LNHNV, YYDKDF (reference sequence). The CDR3 length is 14 residues. V lost 1 base and J 7 bases, leaving 12 bases between the germline ends. CDR3 sequence (DNA): TGTGCCACCAGCAGAGGGGATGAGTCGAATACGCAGTATTTT. Protein product: CATSRGDESNTQYF.

This clone appeared once. The V gene is TRBV25-1, the J gene TRBJ2-3, with 10 bases matching TRBD1. This CDR3 region has 15 residues. The trim removed 3 bases at V and 2 bases at J, leaving 2 bases unmatched. Germline V lookup: CDR1 MGHDK, CDR2 SYGVNS. The CDR3 nucleotides are TGTGCCAGCAGTGAGGGACAGGGGACCACAGATACGCAGTATTTT. Amino acid sequence: CASSEGQGTTDTQYF.

The chain employs TRBV7-9 and TRBJ1-4, with 8 bases fitting TRBD1. Trimming at V came to 4 bases and at J to 6 bases, leaving 7 bases not matched to a gene. Germline V gives CDR1 SEHNR, CDR2 FQNEAQ (reference sequence). The CDR3 sequence is 15 residues long. The CDR3 coding sequence is TGTGCCAGCAGCTCTCAGGGGGCGTTCGATGAAAAACTGTTTTTT. It encodes CASSSQGAFDEKLFF.

This rearrangement joins TRBV6-1 to TRBJ1-1, with D perhaps matching TRBD1 (6 bases). Germline V gives CDR1 MNHNS, CDR2 SASEGT. V gave up 2 bases and J gave up 1 base, with 17 bases separating them. The CDR3 runs to 17 residues. The CDR3 bases are TGTGCCAGCAGTGAACGAGGGGGTCGGGGGCCGAACACTGAAGCTTTCTTT. It encodes CASSERGGRGPNTEAFF.

This chain uses TRBV9 with TRBJ2-5; 7 nucleotides line up with TRBD1. The CDR3 consists of 15 residues. Germline V gene sequence: CDR1 SGDLS, CDR2 YYNGEE. Trimming removed 3 bases from V and 5 bases from J; junction bases left unmatched: 10. In DNA, the CDR3 is TGTGCCAGCAGCGACGGACCCAGGGGGAGTGAGACCCAGTACTTC. Translated, it gives CASSDGPRGSETQYF.